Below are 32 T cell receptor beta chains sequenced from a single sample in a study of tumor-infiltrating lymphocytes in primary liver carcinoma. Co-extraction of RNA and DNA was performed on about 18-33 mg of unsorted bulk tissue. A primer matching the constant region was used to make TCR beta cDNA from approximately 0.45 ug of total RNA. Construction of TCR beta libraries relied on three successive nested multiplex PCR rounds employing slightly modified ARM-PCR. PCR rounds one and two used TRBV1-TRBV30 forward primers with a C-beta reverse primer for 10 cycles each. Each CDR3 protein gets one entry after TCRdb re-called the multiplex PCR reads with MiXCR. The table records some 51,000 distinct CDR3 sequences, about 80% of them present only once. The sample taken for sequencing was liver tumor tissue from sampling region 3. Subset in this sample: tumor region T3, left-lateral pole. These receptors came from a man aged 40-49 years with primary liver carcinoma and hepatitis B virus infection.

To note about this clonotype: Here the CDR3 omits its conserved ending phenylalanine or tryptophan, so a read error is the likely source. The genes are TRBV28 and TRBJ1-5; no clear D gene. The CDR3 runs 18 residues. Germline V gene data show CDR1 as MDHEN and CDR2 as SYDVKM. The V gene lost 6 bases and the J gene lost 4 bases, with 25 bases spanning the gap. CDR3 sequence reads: CASSPSIGLSSLNQPQHY. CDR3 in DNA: TGTGCCAGCAGCCCTAGTATCGGCCTGAGCAGCTTGAATCAGCCCCAGCATTAT.

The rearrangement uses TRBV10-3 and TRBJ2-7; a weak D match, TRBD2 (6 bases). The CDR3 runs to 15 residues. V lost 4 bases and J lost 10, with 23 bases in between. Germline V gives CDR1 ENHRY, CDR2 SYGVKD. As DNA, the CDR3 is TGTGCCATCAGTGGAACCGTCCGGGAGAGTATCGATCAGTACTTC. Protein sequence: CAISGTVRESIDQYF.

CDR3: CADSLIEGAYEQYF. The CDR3 bases are TGTGCCGACAGCTTAATCGAGGGAGCCTACGAGCAGTACTTC. The chain carries TRBV11-2 and TRBJ2-7; D tentatively reads TRBD1 or TRBD2 (5 bases each). Trimming removed 11 bases from V and 2 bases from J, with 19 bases in between. The CDR3 contains 14 residues. Germline V gene sequence: CDR1 SGHAT, CDR2 FQNNGV.

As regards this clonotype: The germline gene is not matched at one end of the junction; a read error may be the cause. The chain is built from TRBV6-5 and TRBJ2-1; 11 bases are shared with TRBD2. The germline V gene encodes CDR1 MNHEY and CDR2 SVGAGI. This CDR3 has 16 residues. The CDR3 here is CASSHNPLAGGNEEFF. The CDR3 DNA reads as TGTGCCAGCAGTCATAATCCGCTAGCGGGAGGCAATGAGGAGTTCTTC.

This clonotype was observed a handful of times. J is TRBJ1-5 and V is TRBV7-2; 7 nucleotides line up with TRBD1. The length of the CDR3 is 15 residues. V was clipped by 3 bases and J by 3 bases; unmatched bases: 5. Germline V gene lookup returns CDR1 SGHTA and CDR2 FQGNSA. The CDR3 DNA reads TGTGCCAGCAGCTTTTCGAGGGGGCCCAATCAGCCCCAGCATTTT. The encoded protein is CASSFSRGPNQPQHF.

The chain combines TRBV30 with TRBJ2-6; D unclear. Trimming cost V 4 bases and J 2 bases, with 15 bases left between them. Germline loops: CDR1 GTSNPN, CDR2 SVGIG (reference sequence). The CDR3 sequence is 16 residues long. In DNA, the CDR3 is TGTGCCTGGACTAACAGTGGGCTCGCTGGGGCCAACGTCCTGACTTTC. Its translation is CAWTNSGLAGANVLTF.

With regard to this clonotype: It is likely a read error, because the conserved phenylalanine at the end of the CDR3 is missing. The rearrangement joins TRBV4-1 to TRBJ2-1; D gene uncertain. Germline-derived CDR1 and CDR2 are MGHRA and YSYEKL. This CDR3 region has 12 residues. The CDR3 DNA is TGCGTCAGCAGCCTTTATGACAATGAGCAGTTCCTC. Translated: CVSSLYDNEQFL.

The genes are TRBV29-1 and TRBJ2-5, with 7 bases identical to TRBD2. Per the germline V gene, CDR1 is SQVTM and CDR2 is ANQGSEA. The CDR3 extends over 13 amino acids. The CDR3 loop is CNQRLGGGETQYF. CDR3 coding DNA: TGCAACCAGAGGCTGGGGGGAGGGGAGACCCAGTACTTC.

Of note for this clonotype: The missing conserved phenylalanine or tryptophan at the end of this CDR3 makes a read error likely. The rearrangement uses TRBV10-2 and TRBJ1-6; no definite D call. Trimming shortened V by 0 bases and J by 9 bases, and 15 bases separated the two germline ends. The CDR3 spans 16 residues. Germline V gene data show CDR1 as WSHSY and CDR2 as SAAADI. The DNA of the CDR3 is TGCGCCAGCAGTGAGTCAAGGTACGGAAGGAGTTCACCCCTCCACTGT. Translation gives CASSESRYGRSSPLHC.

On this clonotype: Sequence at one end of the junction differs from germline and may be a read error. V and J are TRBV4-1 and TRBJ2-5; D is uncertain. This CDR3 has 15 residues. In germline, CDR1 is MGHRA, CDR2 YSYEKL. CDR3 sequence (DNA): TGCGTCAGCAGCCAAGATACGAACGGCCAAGAGACACAATACTTC. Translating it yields CVSSQDTNGQETQYF.

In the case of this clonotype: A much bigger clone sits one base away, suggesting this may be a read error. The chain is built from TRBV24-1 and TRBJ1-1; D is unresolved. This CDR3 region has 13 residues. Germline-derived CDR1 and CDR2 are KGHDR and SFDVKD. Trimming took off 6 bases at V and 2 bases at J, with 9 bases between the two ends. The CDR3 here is CATSRGINTEAFF. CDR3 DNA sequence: TGTGCCACCAGTCGGGGAATAAACACTGAAGCTTTCTTT.

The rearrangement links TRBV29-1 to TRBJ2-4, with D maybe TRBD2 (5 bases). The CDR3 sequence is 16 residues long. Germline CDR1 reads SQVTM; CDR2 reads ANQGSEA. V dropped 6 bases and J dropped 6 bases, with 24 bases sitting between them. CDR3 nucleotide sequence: TGCAGCGTCCCAGTGAGAGGGAGATACTTAGGAAACATTCAGTACTTC. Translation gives CSVPVRGRYLGNIQYF.

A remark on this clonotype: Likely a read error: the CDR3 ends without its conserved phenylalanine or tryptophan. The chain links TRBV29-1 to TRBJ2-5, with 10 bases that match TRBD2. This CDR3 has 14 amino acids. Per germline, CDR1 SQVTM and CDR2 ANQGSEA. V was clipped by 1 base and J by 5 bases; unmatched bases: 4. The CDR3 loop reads CSVEGLAGDETQYL. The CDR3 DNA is TGCAGCGTTGAAGGGCTAGCGGGAGACGAGACCCAGTACTTA.

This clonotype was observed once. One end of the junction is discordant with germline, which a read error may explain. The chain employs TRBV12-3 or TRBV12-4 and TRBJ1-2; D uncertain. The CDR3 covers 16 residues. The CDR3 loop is CASSFSIGPEFYGYTF. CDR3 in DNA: TGTGCTAGCAGTTTTTCCATTGGACCCGAATTCTATGGCTACACCTTC.

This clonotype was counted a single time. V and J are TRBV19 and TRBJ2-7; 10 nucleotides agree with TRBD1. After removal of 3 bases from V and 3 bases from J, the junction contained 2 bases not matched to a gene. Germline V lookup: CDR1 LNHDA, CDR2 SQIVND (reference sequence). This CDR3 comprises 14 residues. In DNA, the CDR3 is TGTGCCAGTAGTATGGGACAGGGGATCTACGAGCAGTACTTC. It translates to CASSMGQGIYEQYF.

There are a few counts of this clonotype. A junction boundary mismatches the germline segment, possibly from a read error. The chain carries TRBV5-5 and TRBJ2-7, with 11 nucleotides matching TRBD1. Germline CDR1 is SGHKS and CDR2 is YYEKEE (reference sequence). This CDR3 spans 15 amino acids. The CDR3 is CASSWTGTGGYGQYF. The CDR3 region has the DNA TGTGCCAGCAGCTGGACCGGGACAGGGGGTTACGGGCAGTACTTC.

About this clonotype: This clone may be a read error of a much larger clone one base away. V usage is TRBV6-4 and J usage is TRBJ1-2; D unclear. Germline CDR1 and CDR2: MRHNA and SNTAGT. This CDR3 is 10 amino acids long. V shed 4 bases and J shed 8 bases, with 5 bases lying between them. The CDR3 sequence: CASSVTGYTF. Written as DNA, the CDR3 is TGTGCCAGCAGTGTGACAGGCTACACCTTC.

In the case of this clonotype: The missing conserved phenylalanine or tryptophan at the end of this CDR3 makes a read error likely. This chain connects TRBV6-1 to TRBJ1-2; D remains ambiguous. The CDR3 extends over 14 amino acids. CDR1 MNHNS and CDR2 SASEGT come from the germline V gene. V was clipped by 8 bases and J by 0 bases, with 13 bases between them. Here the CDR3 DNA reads TGTGCCAGCGTAGGGCAGGTTCCTAACTATGGCTACACCATC. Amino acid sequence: CASVGQVPNYGYTI.

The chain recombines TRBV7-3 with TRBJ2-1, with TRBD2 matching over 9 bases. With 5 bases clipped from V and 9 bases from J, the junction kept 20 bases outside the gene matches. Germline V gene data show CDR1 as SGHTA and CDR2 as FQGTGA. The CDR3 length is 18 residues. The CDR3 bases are TGTGCCAGCAGCGGCGGACTAGCGCGACTACGAGGAGTCTTTGAGCAGTTCTTC. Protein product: CASSGGLARLRGVFEQFF. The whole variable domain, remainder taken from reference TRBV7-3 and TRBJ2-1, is GAGVSQTPSNKVTEKGKYVELRCDPISGHTALYWYRQSLGQGPEFLIYFQGTGAADDSGLPNDRFFAVRPEGSVSTLKIQRTERGDSAVYLCASSGGLARLRGVFEQFFGPGTRLTVL.

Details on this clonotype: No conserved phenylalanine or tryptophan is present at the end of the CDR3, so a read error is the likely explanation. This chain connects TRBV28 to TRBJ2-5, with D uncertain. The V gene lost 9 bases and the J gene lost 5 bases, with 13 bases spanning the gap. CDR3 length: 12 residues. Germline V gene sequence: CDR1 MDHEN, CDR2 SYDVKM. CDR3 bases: TGTGCCAGTAGCCCAGTGGGTGAGACCCAGTACCTC. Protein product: CASSPVGETQYL.

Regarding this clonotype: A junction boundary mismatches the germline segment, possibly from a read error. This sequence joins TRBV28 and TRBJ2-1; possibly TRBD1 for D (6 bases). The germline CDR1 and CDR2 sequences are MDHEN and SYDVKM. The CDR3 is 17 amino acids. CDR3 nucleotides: TGTGTCAGCAGCCCCTCTTTCGGAAGGGGGAACTATAATGAGCAGTTCTTC. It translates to CVSSPSFGRGNYNEQFF. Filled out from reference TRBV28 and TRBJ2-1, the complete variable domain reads DVKVTQSSRYLVKRTGEKVFLECVQDMDHENMFWYRQDPGLGLRLIYFSYDVKMKEKGDIPEGYSVSREKKERFSLILESASTNQTSMYLCVSSPSFGRGNYNEQFFGPGTRLTVL.

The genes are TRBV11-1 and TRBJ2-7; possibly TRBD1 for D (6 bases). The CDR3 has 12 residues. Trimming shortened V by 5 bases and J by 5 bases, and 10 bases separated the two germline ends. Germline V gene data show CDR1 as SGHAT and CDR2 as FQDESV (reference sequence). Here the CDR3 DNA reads TGTGCCAGCAGCCAGGGGTTTAACGAGCAGTACTTC. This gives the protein CASSQGFNEQYF. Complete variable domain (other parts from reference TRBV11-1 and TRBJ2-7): EAEVAQSPRYKITEKSQAVAFWCDPISGHATLYWYRQILGQGPELLVQFQDESVVDDSQLPKDRFSAERLKGVDSTLKIQPAELGDSAMYLCASSQGFNEQYFGPGTRLTVT.

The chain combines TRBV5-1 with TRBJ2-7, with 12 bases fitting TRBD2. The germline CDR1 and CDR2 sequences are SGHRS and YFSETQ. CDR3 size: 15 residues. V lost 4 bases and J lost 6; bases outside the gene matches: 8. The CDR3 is CASSETSGGVCEQYF. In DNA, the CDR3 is TGCGCCAGCAGCGAGACTAGCGGGGGTGTATGCGAGCAGTACTTC.

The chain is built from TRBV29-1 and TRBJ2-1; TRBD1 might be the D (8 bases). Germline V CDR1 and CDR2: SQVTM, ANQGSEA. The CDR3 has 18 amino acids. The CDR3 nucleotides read TGCAACCTTGAAGGGGGGGGTTGGGCAGGGGGCCGTTCCAATGAGCAGTTCTTC. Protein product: CNLEGGGWAGGRSNEQFF.

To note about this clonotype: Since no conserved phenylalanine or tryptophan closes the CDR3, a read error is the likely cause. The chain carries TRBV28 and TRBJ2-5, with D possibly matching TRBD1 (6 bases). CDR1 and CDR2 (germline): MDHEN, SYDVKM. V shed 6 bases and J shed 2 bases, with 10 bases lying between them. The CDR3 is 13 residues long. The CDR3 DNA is TGTGCCAGCAGACCCGGGACACAAGAGACCCAGTACTAC. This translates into CASRPGTQETQYY.

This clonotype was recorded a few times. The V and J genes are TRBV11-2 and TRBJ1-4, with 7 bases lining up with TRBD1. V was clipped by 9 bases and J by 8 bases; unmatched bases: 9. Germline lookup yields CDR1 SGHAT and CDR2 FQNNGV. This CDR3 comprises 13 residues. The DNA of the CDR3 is TGTGCCAGGCGGCCGCAGGGGGTAGAAAAACTGTTTTTT. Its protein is CARRPQGVEKLFF. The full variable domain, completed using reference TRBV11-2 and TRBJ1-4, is EAGVAQSPRYKIIEKRQSVAFWCNPISGHATLYWYQQILGQGPKLLIQFQNNGVVDDSQLPKDRFSAERLKGVDSTLKIQPAKLEDSAVYLCARRPQGVEKLFFGSGTQLSVL.

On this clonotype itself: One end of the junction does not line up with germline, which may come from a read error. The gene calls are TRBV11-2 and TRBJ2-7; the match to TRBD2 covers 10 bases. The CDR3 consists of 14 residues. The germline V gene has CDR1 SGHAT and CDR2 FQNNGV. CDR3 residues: CASGLAGGSFEQYF. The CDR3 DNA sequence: TGTGCCAGCGGCTTAGCGGGAGGCTCCTTCGAGCAGTACTTC.

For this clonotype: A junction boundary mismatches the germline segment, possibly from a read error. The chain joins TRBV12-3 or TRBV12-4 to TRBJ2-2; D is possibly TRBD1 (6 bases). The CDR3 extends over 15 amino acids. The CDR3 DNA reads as TGTGCCAGAAGTTTAAGGGACATTTTCACCGGGGAGCTGTTTTTT. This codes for CARSLRDIFTGELFF.

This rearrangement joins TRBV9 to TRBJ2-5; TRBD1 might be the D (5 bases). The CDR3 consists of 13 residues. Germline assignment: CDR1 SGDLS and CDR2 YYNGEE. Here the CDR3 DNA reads TGTGAGAGCAGCGTAGGGGTACAAGAGACCCAGTACTTC. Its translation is CESSVGVQETQYF.

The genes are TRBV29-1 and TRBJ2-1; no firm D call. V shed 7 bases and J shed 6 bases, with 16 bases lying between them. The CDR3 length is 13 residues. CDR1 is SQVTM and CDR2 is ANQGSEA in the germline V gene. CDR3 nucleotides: TGCAGCGCTCCACTGCACCTGAGCAATGAGCAGTTCTTC. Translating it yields CSAPLHLSNEQFF.

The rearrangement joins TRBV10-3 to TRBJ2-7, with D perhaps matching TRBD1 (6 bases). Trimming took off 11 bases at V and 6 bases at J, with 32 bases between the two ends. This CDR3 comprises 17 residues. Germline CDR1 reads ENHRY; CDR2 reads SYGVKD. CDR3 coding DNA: TGTGCCGCCAGTGCCCTTCCCCCGGGACATGGGTTCGGCGAGCAGTACTTC. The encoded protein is CAASALPPGHGFGEQYF.

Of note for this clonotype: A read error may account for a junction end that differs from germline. CDR3 bases: TGTACCAGCAGTTACTTTTCGGGAGGGGGCTCCTATAATTCACACCTCCACTTT. This encodes CTSSYFSGGGSYNSHLHF. This chain connects TRBV6-5 to TRBJ1-6; 7 positions agree with TRBD1. CDR3 length: 18 residues. CDR1 and CDR2 (germline): MNHEY, SVGAGI.